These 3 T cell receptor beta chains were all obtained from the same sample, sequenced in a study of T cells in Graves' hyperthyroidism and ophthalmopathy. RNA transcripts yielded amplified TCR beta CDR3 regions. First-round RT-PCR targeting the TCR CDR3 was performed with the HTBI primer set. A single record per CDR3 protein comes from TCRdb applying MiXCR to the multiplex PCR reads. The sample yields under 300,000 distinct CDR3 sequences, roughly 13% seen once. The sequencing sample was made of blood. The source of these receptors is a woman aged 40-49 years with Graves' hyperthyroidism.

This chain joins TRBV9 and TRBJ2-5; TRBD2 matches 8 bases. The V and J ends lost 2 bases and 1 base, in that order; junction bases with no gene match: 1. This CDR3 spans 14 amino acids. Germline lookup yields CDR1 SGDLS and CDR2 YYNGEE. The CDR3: CASSVGTSQETQYF. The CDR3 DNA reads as TGTGCCAGCAGCGTTGGGACTAGCCAAGAGACCCAGTACTTC.

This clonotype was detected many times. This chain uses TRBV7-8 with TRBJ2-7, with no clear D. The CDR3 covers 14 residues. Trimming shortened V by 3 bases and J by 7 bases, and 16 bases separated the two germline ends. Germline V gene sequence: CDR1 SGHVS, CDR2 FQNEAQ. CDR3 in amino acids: CASSFPVIPVEQYF. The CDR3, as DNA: TGTGCCAGCAGCTTCCCCGTCATTCCGGTGGAGCAGTACTTC.

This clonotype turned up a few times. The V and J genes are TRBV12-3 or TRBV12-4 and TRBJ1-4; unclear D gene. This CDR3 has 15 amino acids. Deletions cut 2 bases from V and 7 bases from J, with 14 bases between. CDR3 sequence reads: CASSLKGWFVEKLFF. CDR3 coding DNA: TGTGCCAGCAGTTTAAAGGGTTGGTTTGTTGAAAAACTGTTTTTT.